The T cell receptor (beta chain) described here comes from a study of cytomegalovirus exposure and HLA in healthy donors. Trimming pared 4 bases from V and 6 bases from J, leaving 10 bases between. CDR1 and CDR2 (germline): LGHNA, YNFKEQ. CDR3 size: 12 residues. Overall study results and limits: A list of more than 150 TCR beta chains associated with cytomegalovirus was given.

The protocol was immunoSEQ multiplex PCR, while the TCRdb copy is restricted to in-frame clones and leaves out a portion. The data show 220,000 or so clones, with over 70% seen just once and 11% to 15% held by the top ten. For this clone: Antigen: not known.

V usage is TRBV4-2 and J usage is TRBJ2-7; D unclear. This clonotype was obtained from a woman aged 25 to 39 in good health and CMV-seropositive. Sequenced: PBMCs. CDR3 sequence (DNA): TGTGCCAGCAGCCCTGAACCCCCCGAGCAGTACTTC. Translating it yields CASSPEPPEQYF.